Below, 6 T cell receptor beta chains from the same sample are listed, as sequenced in a study of monozygotic twins with inflammatory bowel disease. Reprocessing the 5' RACE reads, TCRdb reports a single entry for every CDR3 protein and omits DNA. The table counts 330,000 or so distinct CDR3 sequences; over 2% lies in the top ten. Material: blood. The receptors shown here come from a human donor with ulcerative colitis or Crohn's disease, or a healthy co-twin of an affected twin (not recorded which).

The rearrangement joins TRBV5-4 to TRBJ2-5. Germline loops: CDR1 SGHNT, CDR2 YYREEE (reference sequence). The length of the CDR3 is 14 residues. CDR3 loop: CASSWAGFQETQYF.

The CDR3 loop is CASSPNKGETQYF. The J gene is TRBJ2-5, the V gene TRBV18. Looked up from germline, CDR1 is KGHSH and CDR2 is LQKENI. The CDR3 has 13 residues.

The chain recombines TRBV28 with TRBJ2-7. Germline V lookup: CDR1 MDHEN, CDR2 SYDVKM. This CDR3 is 12 amino acids long. CDR3 loop: CASSFYVYEQYF. The full variable domain, rest sourced from reference TRBV28 and TRBJ2-7, is DVKVTQSSRYLVKRTGEKVFLECVQDMDHENMFWYRQDPGLGLRLIYFSYDVKMKEKGDIPEGYSVSREKKERFSLILESASTNQTSMYLCASSFYVYEQYFGPGTRLTVT.

The gene calls are TRBV12-3 or TRBV12-4 and TRBJ2-1. The CDR3 has 15 amino acids. The CDR3 spells CASSPLQFSYNEQFF.

The CDR3 reads CASSLYGGCDEQYF. The chain is built from TRBV7-9 and TRBJ2-7; there is no DNA to check the TCRdb D call of TRBD1. Germline CDR1 reads SEHNR; CDR2 reads FQNEAQ (reference sequence). The CDR3 is 14 amino acids.

The chain combines TRBV7-2 with TRBJ1-2. This CDR3 is built from 15 residues. Germline assignment: CDR1 SGHTA and CDR2 FQGNSA. The CDR3 sequence is CASSFPGLLDYGYTF.